The present T cell receptor (beta chain) was sequenced within a study of CD8+ T cells in alopecia areata. Study-wide background: Treated patients swallowed 5 to 10 mg of oral tofacitinib twice daily. Findings of the study overall: Lesional tissue from the scalp (especially in alopecia totalis/universalis) showed higher clonality than normal scalp.

The treatment denotes: oral pan-JAK inhibitor, 5-10 mg twice daily. PBMC-derived CD4+ and CD8+ T cells were sorted. This clone was seen a handful of times. Its specificity is unknown. The sample contains more than one DNA sequence encoding this CDR3. cDNA reverse transcribed from extracted RNA served as the sequencing template. Only in-frame clones appear in the TCRdb table, and some are missing; sequencing was by immunoSEQ multiplex PCR. The table has approximately 130,000 clones, around 60% seen once. This receptor was taken from a human donor with alopecia areata. Sequencing was performed on CD4+ T cells sorted from blood, taken at week 4, from a patient treated with tofacitinib.

The DNA of the CDR3 is TGTGCCAGCAGTTGGGACAGGCGGAGCACAGATACGCAGTATTTT. This sequence encodes CASSWDRRSTDTQYF. The gene calls are TRBV6-5 and TRBJ2-3; 8 nucleotides line up with TRBD1. The CDR3 is 15 amino acids. Trimming took 4 bases from V and 0 from J; bases not matched to a gene: 3. Germline V lookup: CDR1 MNHEY, CDR2 SVGAGI.